This T cell receptor (beta chain) was sequenced in a study of human T cells and chemical hapten exposure. This clonotype was found a few times. Authors' data handling: Individual samples carried between roughly 20,000 and 690,600 TCRs, with about 88,000 as the median. TCRdb fed the RACE reads into MiXCR, producing one record per CDR3 protein. It is TCRdb's table, rather than the study itself, that gives the V and J calls and clone size. This table holds fewer than 95,000 distinct CDR3 sequences, approximately 11% found once. Specified time point: patch test 2, 6 weeks after DPC sensitization. Documented treatment: therapeutic diphenylcyclopropenone sensitization with weekly scalp DPC. V was pared by 4 bases and J by 0 bases, with 9 bases between. This CDR3 has 15 amino acids. Per the germline V gene, CDR1 is KGHDR and CDR2 is SFDVKD.

The source of this sequence is a man in his forties or fifties with alopecia areata. Some clones in this sample may be carry-over from other donors' samples. The material was whole blood, obtained in connection with sensitization to the hapten diphenylcyclopropenone (DPC). The chain uses TRBV24-1 and TRBJ2-1, with D maybe TRBD1 (5 bases). CDR3: CATSDTDISYNEQFF. The DNA for the CDR3 is TGTGCCACCAGTGACACGGACATCTCCTACAATGAGCAGTTCTTC.